These T cell receptor beta chains were read from a single sample in a study of long-term antiretroviral therapy in people with HIV. Clones were read by immunoSEQ multiplex PCR, and TCRdb kept only the in-frame ones, dropping some. The sample gives under 30,000 clones, approximately 95% of which show up once; 3.1% is in the top ten. This sample comprised unsorted PBMCs, obtained 5.3 years after starting antiretroviral therapy. These receptors were taken from a man in his fifties with HIV. Both conserved end residues are part of each CDR3. The order of the fields is clone size, D gene, J gene, CDR3 length, V gene, CDR3 DNA, CDR3 protein. D genes are given only for firm matches. Not every row has a clone size; where given, it reads once, few, many or a size class.

clone size: NA
D gene: NA
J gene: TRBJ1-2
CDR3 length: 12
V gene: TRBV5-1
CDR3 DNA: TGCGCCAGCAGCTTGGCAGGGGAAGGCTACACCTTC
CDR3 protein: CASSLAGEGYTF

clone size: NA
D gene: NA
J gene: TRBJ1-4
CDR3 length: 15
V gene: TRBV9
CDR3 DNA: TGTGCCAGCAGCGTAGCTGGCACTGCTAATGAAAAACTGTTTTTT
CDR3 protein: CASSVAGTANEKLFF

clone size: NA
D gene: NA
J gene: TRBJ2-7
CDR3 length: 13
V gene: TRBV15
CDR3 DNA: TGTGCCACCAGCAGAGAAGGGGGGGGCGAGCAGTACTTC
CDR3 protein: CATSREGGGEQYF

clone size: once
D gene: TRBD1
J gene: TRBJ1-1
CDR3 length: 14
V gene: TRBV19
CDR3 DNA: TGTGCCAGTAGTACGGACAGGGCGAACACTGAAGCTTTCTTT
CDR3 protein: CASSTDRANTEAFF

clone size: NA
D gene: TRBD2
J gene: TRBJ2-3
CDR3 length: 15
V gene: TRBV27
CDR3 DNA: TGTGCCAGCAGTCCGCGGGGGAATAGGGCAGATACGCAGTATTTT
CDR3 protein: CASSPRGNRADTQYF

clone size: NA
D gene: NA
J gene: TRBJ2-1
CDR3 length: 17
V gene: TRBV12-5
CDR3 DNA: TGTGCTAGTGGTTTGGTACGACAGGATGGTATAAACAATGAGCAGTTCTTC
CDR3 protein: CASGLVRQDGINNEQFF

clone size: NA
D gene: TRBD1
J gene: TRBJ2-7
CDR3 length: 15
V gene: TRBV6-1
CDR3 DNA: TGTGCCAGCAAACCGGGACAGGGAATAACCTACGAGCAATACTTC
CDR3 protein: CASKPGQGITYEQYF

clone size: NA
D gene: NA
J gene: TRBJ2-1
CDR3 length: 14
V gene: TRBV9
CDR3 DNA: TGTGCCAGCAGCGTAGAAGGGGCGCAAGGGGAGCAGTTCTTC
CDR3 protein: CASSVEGAQGEQFF

clone size: once
D gene: TRBD1
J gene: TRBJ1-1
CDR3 length: 15
V gene: TRBV5-4
CDR3 DNA: TGTGCCAGCAGCGGACAGGTACGATTGAACACTGAAGCTTTCTTT
CDR3 protein: CASSGQVRLNTEAFF

clone size: NA
D gene: NA
J gene: TRBJ1-5
CDR3 length: 16
V gene: TRBV5-8
CDR3 DNA: TGTGCCAGCAGCTTGGAAGCGGGGATGGGGGGACAGCCCCAGCATTTT
CDR3 protein: CASSLEAGMGGQPQHF

clone size: NA
D gene: TRBD1
J gene: TRBJ1-6
CDR3 length: 16
V gene: TRBV6-5
CDR3 DNA: TGTGCCAGCAGTTACCAAGGGACAGCCTATAATTCACCCCTCCACTTT
CDR3 protein: CASSYQGTAYNSPLHF

clone size: NA
D gene: TRBD1
J gene: TRBJ1-4
CDR3 length: 15
V gene: TRBV30
CDR3 DNA: TGTGCCTGGAGTGTAATAAGACAGGGGAATGAAAAACTGTTTTTT
CDR3 protein: CAWSVIRQGNEKLFF

clone size: NA
D gene: NA
J gene: TRBJ2-3
CDR3 length: 15
V gene: TRBV6-1
CDR3 DNA: TGTGCCTCCAGGGGCCCGGGACGGACCACAGATACGCAGTATTTT
CDR3 protein: CASRGPGRTTDTQYF

clone size: NA
D gene: NA
J gene: TRBJ2-7
CDR3 length: 15
V gene: TRBV4-3
CDR3 DNA: TGCGCCAGCAGCCAAGATACGGGGGTGCTTGACGAGCAGTACTTC
CDR3 protein: CASSQDTGVLDEQYF

clone size: NA
D gene: NA
J gene: TRBJ2-7
CDR3 length: 17
V gene: TRBV6-4
CDR3 DNA: TGTGCCAGCAGTGACTCTACAGGCAGGGGCCTCCCCTACGAGCAGTACTTC
CDR3 protein: CASSDSTGRGLPYEQYF

clone size: few
D gene: NA
J gene: TRBJ1-1
CDR3 length: 13
V gene: TRBV30
CDR3 DNA: TGTGCCTGGAGTGTAGGAGGGCTGACTGAAGCTTTCTTT
CDR3 protein: CAWSVGGLTEAFF

clone size: NA
D gene: NA
J gene: TRBJ1-1
CDR3 length: 14
V gene: TRBV7-8
CDR3 DNA: TGTGCCAGCAGCCCGGGGACGGTGAACACTGAAGCTTTCTTT
CDR3 protein: CASSPGTVNTEAFF

clone size: NA
D gene: TRBD2
J gene: TRBJ2-1
CDR3 length: 13
V gene: TRBV10-1
CDR3 DNA: TGCGCCACGGGGACTAGCGGTCTCAATGAGCAGTTCTTC
CDR3 protein: CATGTSGLNEQFF

clone size: NA
D gene: NA
J gene: TRBJ2-7
CDR3 length: 13
V gene: TRBV5-4
CDR3 DNA: TGTGCCAGCAGCTTGCAGGGGATCTACGAGCAGTACTTC
CDR3 protein: CASSLQGIYEQYF

clone size: NA
D gene: NA
J gene: TRBJ1-2
CDR3 length: 13
V gene: TRBV6-5
CDR3 DNA: TGTGCCAGTAAGACACCCGGGGCGTATGGCTACACCTTC
CDR3 protein: CASKTPGAYGYTF

clone size: NA
D gene: NA
J gene: TRBJ1-5
CDR3 length: 11
V gene: TRBV6-1
CDR3 DNA: TGTGCCAGCAGCCTAAATCAGCCCCAGCATTTT
CDR3 protein: CASSLNQPQHF

clone size: NA
D gene: NA
J gene: TRBJ2-6
CDR3 length: 16
V gene: TRBV15
CDR3 DNA: TGTGCCACCAGCAGAGATAAGGCCTCTGGGGCCAACGTCCTGACTTTC
CDR3 protein: CATSRDKASGANVLTF

clone size: NA
D gene: TRBD1
J gene: TRBJ1-6
CDR3 length: 16
V gene: TRBV6-5
CDR3 DNA: TGTGCCAGCAGTTCCCTTAAGACAGGGCCTAATTCACCCCTCCACTTT
CDR3 protein: CASSSLKTGPNSPLHF

clone size: NA
D gene: NA
J gene: TRBJ1-2
CDR3 length: 12
V gene: TRBV27
CDR3 DNA: TGTGCCAGCGCCCAGGACAGCTATGGCTACACCTTC
CDR3 protein: CASAQDSYGYTF

clone size: NA
D gene: NA
J gene: TRBJ2-7
CDR3 length: 13
V gene: TRBV6-5
CDR3 DNA: TGTGCCAGTTATGACCCCGCGGCCTACGAGCAGTACTTC
CDR3 protein: CASYDPAAYEQYF

clone size: NA
D gene: TRBD1
J gene: TRBJ1-2
CDR3 length: 13
V gene: TRBV25-1
CDR3 DNA: TGTGCCAGCAGCATAGGACAGGCCTATGGCTACACCTTC
CDR3 protein: CASSIGQAYGYTF

clone size: NA
D gene: NA
J gene: TRBJ2-3
CDR3 length: 13
V gene: TRBV7-2
CDR3 DNA: TGTGCCAGCAGCTTAGACTACACAGATACGCAGTATTTT
CDR3 protein: CASSLDYTDTQYF

clone size: NA
D gene: TRBD1
J gene: TRBJ1-6
CDR3 length: 15
V gene: TRBV19
CDR3 DNA: TGTGCCAGTACTCAAGGGGACAGGCGGAATTCACCCCTCCACTTT
CDR3 protein: CASTQGDRRNSPLHF

clone size: once
D gene: NA
J gene: TRBJ2-4
CDR3 length: 13
V gene: TRBV19
CDR3 DNA: TGTGCCAGTGGGGAAGGGGCCAAAAACATTCAGTACTTC
CDR3 protein: CASGEGAKNIQYF

clone size: NA
D gene: NA
J gene: TRBJ1-1
CDR3 length: 14
V gene: TRBV9
CDR3 DNA: TGTGCCAGCAGCCCCCCCGCGGTGAACACTGAAGCTTTCTTT
CDR3 protein: CASSPPAVNTEAFF

clone size: once
D gene: NA
J gene: TRBJ1-1
CDR3 length: 13
V gene: TRBV6-6
CDR3 DNA: TGTGCCAGCAGAATGACTGGGGACACTGAAGCTTTCTTT
CDR3 protein: CASRMTGDTEAFF

clone size: NA
D gene: TRBD2
J gene: TRBJ2-5
CDR3 length: 15
V gene: TRBV6-5
CDR3 DNA: TGTGCCAGCAGAAAAGCGGGGGGCCCCGGAGAGACCCAGTACTTC
CDR3 protein: CASRKAGGPGETQYF

clone size: NA
D gene: NA
J gene: TRBJ1-6
CDR3 length: 15
V gene: TRBV9
CDR3 DNA: TGTGCCAGCAGCGGGTCAACAGGGAAGCATTCACCCCTCCACTTT
CDR3 protein: CASSGSTGKHSPLHF

clone size: NA
D gene: NA
J gene: TRBJ2-4
CDR3 length: 18
V gene: TRBV7-2
CDR3 DNA: TGTGCCAGCAGCTTAGTCGGGGGCCGTTCCTTTGCCAAAAACATTCAGTACTTC
CDR3 protein: CASSLVGGRSFAKNIQYF

clone size: NA
D gene: NA
J gene: TRBJ2-6
CDR3 length: 15
V gene: TRBV27
CDR3 DNA: TGTGCCAGCAGTCCCCCCGGGGCTGGGGCCAACGTCCTGACTTTC
CDR3 protein: CASSPPGAGANVLTF

clone size: NA
D gene: NA
J gene: TRBJ1-1
CDR3 length: 15
V gene: TRBV7-9
CDR3 DNA: TGTGCCAGCAGCCCCAAAGCCAGGGGCGGCACTGAAGCTTTCTTT
CDR3 protein: CASSPKARGGTEAFF

clone size: NA
D gene: NA
J gene: TRBJ2-7
CDR3 length: 16
V gene: TRBV7-8
CDR3 DNA: TGTGCCAGCAGCTTAGGCCGGGACTCCACGATCTACGAGCAGTACTTC
CDR3 protein: CASSLGRDSTIYEQYF

clone size: NA
D gene: NA
J gene: TRBJ1-2
CDR3 length: 13
V gene: TRBV27
CDR3 DNA: TGTGCCAGCACCTCTCAGGGAAACTATGGCTACACCTTC
CDR3 protein: CASTSQGNYGYTF

clone size: NA
D gene: NA
J gene: TRBJ2-5
CDR3 length: 14
V gene: TRBV7-7
CDR3 DNA: TGTGCCAGCAGCTTAATTAGGGGCGGGGAGACCCAGTACTTC
CDR3 protein: CASSLIRGGETQYF

clone size: NA
D gene: NA
J gene: TRBJ1-1
CDR3 length: 13
V gene: TRBV7-9
CDR3 DNA: TGTGCCAGCAGCCTCGGGTTGGGTACTGAAGCTTTCTTT
CDR3 protein: CASSLGLGTEAFF

clone size: NA
D gene: TRBD2
J gene: TRBJ2-2
CDR3 length: 13
V gene: TRBV7-9
CDR3 DNA: TGTGCCAGCAGCACTAGCGGTACCGGGGAGCTGTTTTTT
CDR3 protein: CASSTSGTGELFF

clone size: NA
D gene: NA
J gene: TRBJ1-2
CDR3 length: 12
V gene: TRBV4-1
CDR3 DNA: TGCGCCAGCAGCCATGGTCAGACTGGCTACACCTTC
CDR3 protein: CASSHGQTGYTF

clone size: NA
D gene: NA
J gene: TRBJ2-3
CDR3 length: 13
V gene: TRBV2
CDR3 DNA: TGTGCCAGCAGTGAGAACCCTAGGGATACGCAGTATTTT
CDR3 protein: CASSENPRDTQYF

clone size: NA
D gene: NA
J gene: TRBJ1-1
CDR3 length: 16
V gene: TRBV21-1
CDR3 DNA: TGTGCCAGCAGCAAAGCTGGGAAAGGGGGCAAAACTGAAGCTTTCTTT
CDR3 protein: CASSKAGKGGKTEAFF

clone size: NA
D gene: NA
J gene: TRBJ1-5
CDR3 length: 14
V gene: TRBV18
CDR3 DNA: TGTGCCAGCTCCCAGGAAGCTAGCAATCAGCCCCAGCATTTT
CDR3 protein: CASSQEASNQPQHF

clone size: NA
D gene: NA
J gene: TRBJ2-6
CDR3 length: 13
V gene: TRBV30
CDR3 DNA: TGTGCCTGGAGTGTAGCTGGGGCCAACGTCCTGACTTTC
CDR3 protein: CAWSVAGANVLTF

clone size: NA
D gene: TRBD2
J gene: TRBJ2-4
CDR3 length: 15
V gene: TRBV5-1
CDR3 DNA: TGCGCCAGCAGCGAGCGGGGGGGCATTACGAACATTCAGTACTTC
CDR3 protein: CASSERGGITNIQYF

clone size: NA
D gene: TRBD2
J gene: TRBJ2-3
CDR3 length: 15
V gene: TRBV9
CDR3 DNA: TGTGCCAGCAGCGTAGGTCGGGGGGGCCCAGATACGCAGTATTTT
CDR3 protein: CASSVGRGGPDTQYF

clone size: NA
D gene: TRBD1
J gene: TRBJ1-2
CDR3 length: 16
V gene: TRBV5-1
CDR3 DNA: TGCGCCAGCAGCCCCCCGGGACAGGGGTCGGTGAGTGGCTACACCTTC
CDR3 protein: CASSPPGQGSVSGYTF

clone size: NA
D gene: TRBD1
J gene: TRBJ1-1
CDR3 length: 14
V gene: TRBV7-9
CDR3 DNA: TGTGCCAGCAGCTTGACAGGGATCGGTGATGAAGCTTTCTTT
CDR3 protein: CASSLTGIGDEAFF

clone size: NA
D gene: NA
J gene: TRBJ2-3
CDR3 length: 15
V gene: TRBV21-1
CDR3 DNA: TGTGCCAGCAGCAGAGGGACAGCTAGCACAGATACGCAGTATTTT
CDR3 protein: CASSRGTASTDTQYF

clone size: once
D gene: TRBD1
J gene: TRBJ2-1
CDR3 length: 16
V gene: TRBV2
CDR3 DNA: TGTGCCAGCGAACGGGCCCCGACAGGGGGATTTGGTGAGCAGTTCTTC
CDR3 protein: CASERAPTGGFGEQFF

clone size: once
D gene: NA
J gene: TRBJ2-1
CDR3 length: 17
V gene: TRBV6-4
CDR3 DNA: TGTGCCAGCAGACCCGGAGCCGGGGGAGGCTCCTACAATGAGCAGTTCTTC
CDR3 protein: CASRPGAGGGSYNEQFF

clone size: once
D gene: TRBD2
J gene: TRBJ2-7
CDR3 length: 15
V gene: TRBV6-1
CDR3 DNA: TGTGCCAGCAGTCTGGGGACTAGCGTGGGCTACGAGCAGTACTTC
CDR3 protein: CASSLGTSVGYEQYF

clone size: NA
D gene: TRBD2
J gene: TRBJ2-2
CDR3 length: 15
V gene: TRBV7-2
CDR3 DNA: TGTGCCAGCAGCTTATTCGGGACTAGCACCGGGGAGCTGTTTTTT
CDR3 protein: CASSLFGTSTGELFF